A single sample is the source of the 6 T cell receptor beta chains below, sequenced in a study of monozygotic twins with inflammatory bowel disease. Following a re-call of the 5' RACE reads, TCRdb has one entry per CDR3 protein and lacks DNA. In total, the table holds roughly 90,000 distinct CDR3 sequences. Sequencing input: blood. The receptors come from a human donor with ulcerative colitis or Crohn's disease, or a healthy co-twin of an affected twin (not recorded which).

The V call is TRBV7-9, the J call TRBJ2-3; there is no DNA to check the TCRdb D call of TRBD1. Germline V gene lookup returns CDR1 SEHNR and CDR2 FQNEAQ (reference sequence). This CDR3 contains 14 residues. Here the CDR3 reads CASSLSQGQGAKYF.

J is TRBJ2-2 and V is TRBV21-1. TRBV21-1 is annotated as a pseudogene. The CDR3 runs 14 residues. CDR3: CASSKAPWAGELFF.

CDR3 loop: CASSRGQGSAEAFF. The gene calls are TRBV18 and TRBJ1-1; TCRdb proposes TRBD1, but this gene call is untestable without DNA. The CDR3 extends over 14 amino acids. Germline CDR1 and CDR2: KGHSH and LQKENI.

The chain carries TRBV7-2 and TRBJ2-7; TCRdb proposes TRBD1, but this gene call is untestable without DNA. Germline-derived CDR1 and CDR2 are SGHTA and FQGNSA. CDR3 length: 15 amino acids. The CDR3 sequence is CASSLHRGQGYEQYF.

The chain links TRBV12-3 or TRBV12-4 to TRBJ2-1; TCRdb outputs TRBD2, but without DNA this stays unchecked. This CDR3 has 14 residues. CDR3 loop: CASTERGAYNEQFF.

This chain uses TRBV2 with TRBJ1-6; the D call of TRBD1 rests on TCRdb alone, since no DNA is present to check it. This CDR3 has 14 amino acids. Germline V gene data show CDR1 as SNHLY and CDR2 as FYNNEI. CDR3 sequence reads: CASSAEGQGSPLHF.